A single sample gave rise to the 26 T cell receptor beta chains below, sequenced in a study of OX40 agonist ivuxolimab in advanced cancers. The table came from immunoSEQ multiplex PCR; TCRdb's copy has only in-frame clones and leaves some out. The sample holds approximately 92,000 clones, under 90% seen once. The sequenced sample was CD4+ or CD8+ T cells sorted from blood, obtained in a trial of the OX40 agonist ivuxolimab. The receptor set was obtained from an adult with an advanced solid tumor such as melanoma, head and neck, liver or kidney cancer.

The chain combines TRBV29-1 with TRBJ1-2; no reliable D call. Germline-derived CDR1 and CDR2 are SQVTM and ANQGSEA. The CDR3 runs 15 residues. V lost 0 bases, J lost 0 bases, and 11 bases lay in between. CDR3 DNA sequence: TGCAGCGTTGAAGATCTGGGCGGATCTAACTATGGCTACACCTTC. Amino acid sequence: CSVEDLGGSNYGYTF. Based on the CDR3 plus reference TRBV29-1 and TRBJ1-2, the full variable domain is SAVISQKPSRDICQRGTSLTIQCQVDSQVTMMFWYRQQPGQSLTLIATANQGSEATYESGFVIDKFPISRPNLTFSTLTVSNMSPEDSSIYLCSVEDLGGSNYGYTFGSGTRLTVV.

The chain employs TRBV25-1 and TRBJ2-1, with TRBD2 matching 7 bases. The junction had 8 bases not matched to a gene; V was cut back by 4 bases and J by 8 bases. In germline, CDR1 is MGHDK, CDR2 SYGVNS. This CDR3 has 14 residues. The CDR3 DNA follows: TGTGCCAGCAGTGTCGCGGGAGCTGGAGATGAGCAGTTCTTC. As protein: CASSVAGAGDEQFF. Full variable domain (remainder filled in from reference TRBV25-1 and TRBJ2-1): EADIYQTPRYLVIGTGKKITLECSQTMGHDKMYWYQQDPGMELHLIHYSYGVNSTEKGDLSSESTVSRIRTEHFPLTLESARPSHTSQYLCASSVAGAGDEQFFGPGTRLTVL.

This chain uses TRBV27 with TRBJ1-1; no clear D gene. With 7 bases removed from V and 0 bases from J, the gap between germline ends came to 9 bases. Germline V gives CDR1 MNHEY, CDR2 SMNVEV (reference sequence). This CDR3 has 13 amino acids. The chain's CDR3 is CASIASMNTEAFF. The CDR3 DNA follows: TGTGCCAGCATAGCCAGCATGAACACTGAAGCTTTCTTT.

The V and J genes are TRBV19 and TRBJ2-7, with 10 bases fitting TRBD1. CDR1 and CDR2 (germline): LNHDA, SQIVND (reference sequence). This CDR3 spans 16 amino acids. Trimming cost V 5 bases and J 7 bases; bases outside gene matches: 14. CDR3: CASSLHRDRGLGEQYF. In DNA, the CDR3 is TGTGCCAGTAGTCTACACCGGGACAGGGGATTAGGTGAGCAGTACTTC.

V gene TRBV5-1 combines with J gene TRBJ2-3, with 13 bases that match TRBD2. The germline CDR1 and CDR2 sequences are SGHRS and YFSETQ. J lost 5 bases, V lost 3 bases, and 6 bases had no gene match. The CDR3 extends over 16 amino acids. The CDR3 loop is CASSSTSGGAGDTQYF. Here the CDR3 DNA reads TGCGCCAGCAGCTCCACTAGCGGGGGGGCCGGAGATACGCAGTATTTT.

This chain uses TRBV6-1 with TRBJ1-2; perhaps TRBD1 as D (6 bases). The germline V gene has CDR1 MNHNS and CDR2 SASEGT. V shed 6 bases and J shed 0 bases, with 11 bases lying between them. The CDR3 is 14 residues long. The CDR3: CASRAGTSNYGYTF. DNA of the CDR3: TGTGCCAGCAGAGCCGGGACATCTAACTATGGCTACACCTTC.

The V gene is TRBV7-2, the J gene TRBJ1-2, with D uncertain. CDR3 size: 14 residues. The germline V gene has CDR1 SGHTA and CDR2 FQGNSA. The V end was cut by 4 bases, the J end by 4 bases, with 13 bases between. This CDR3 is CASSSPSQVYGYTF. In DNA form, the CDR3 reads TGTGCCAGCAGCTCACCTTCCCAGGTCTATGGCTACACCTTC.

The DNA for the CDR3 is TGTGCCAGCAGCAGACAGGGGGCAAGAAACACCATATATTTT. Amino acids: CASSRQGARNTIYF. The chain uses TRBV13 and TRBJ1-3; TRBD1 aligns across 10 bases. Trimming at V came to 5 bases and at J to 5 bases, leaving 3 bases not matched to a gene. Germline V gives CDR1 PRHDT, CDR2 FYEKMQ (reference sequence). The CDR3 runs 14 residues. The full variable domain, in which reference TRBV13 and TRBJ1-3 provide the parts outside the CDR3, is AAGVIQSPRHLIKEKRETATLKCYPIPRHDTVYWYQQGPGQDPQFLISFYEKMQSDKGSIPDRFSAQQFSDYHSELNMSSLELGDSALYFCASSRQGARNTIYFGEGSWLTVV.

V and J are TRBV5-1 and TRBJ2-3; 11 bases map to TRBD1. CDR3 length: 16 amino acids. The J segment lost 6 bases and the V segment lost 4 bases, leaving 10 bases of the junction unmatched. Germline V CDR1 and CDR2: SGHRS, YFSETQ. CDR3 sequence: CASSPGQGAWVDTQYF. CDR3 bases: TGCGCCAGCAGCCCCGGACAGGGGGCCTGGGTGGATACGCAGTATTTT.

The J gene is TRBJ2-7, the V gene TRBV6-5; 9 bases align to TRBD1. The trim removed 5 bases at V and 6 bases at J, leaving 8 bases unmatched. CDR3 size: 14 residues. Looked up from germline, CDR1 is MNHEY and CDR2 is SVGAGI. The CDR3 bases are TGTGCCAGCAGTCGACCGGGACAGGGATTCGAGCAGTACTTC. This gives the protein CASSRPGQGFEQYF.

This clone is a singleton in its sample. The V gene is TRBV5-1, the J gene TRBJ1-6; D remains ambiguous. CDR3 size: 13 residues. V lost 0 bases, J lost 7 bases, and 5 bases lay in between. Per germline, CDR1 SGHRS and CDR2 YFSETQ. Here the CDR3 reads CASSLEENSPLHF. CDR3 coding DNA: TGCGCCAGCAGCTTGGAGGAAAATTCACCCCTCCACTTT.

The chain is built from TRBV5-1 and TRBJ1-4; no clear D. Germline V CDR1 and CDR2: SGHRS, YFSETQ. This CDR3 is 13 amino acids long. V lost 4 bases and J lost 5, with 9 bases in between. CDR3 DNA sequence: TGCGCCAGCAGCAGAGAACCCAATGAAAAACTGTTTTTT. Translated: CASSREPNEKLFF.

This clone was detected only once. The CDR3 sequence: CASSLTVTEGFYGYTF. In DNA, the CDR3 is TGTGCCAGCAGCTTAACGGTGACAGAAGGATTTTATGGCTACACCTTC. The rearrangement uses TRBV7-3 and TRBJ1-2, with D tentatively TRBD1 (5 bases). Germline CDR1 SGHTA, CDR2 FQGTGA. The germline V and J ends were trimmed by 0 bases and 5 bases, with 16 bases remaining between them. The CDR3 consists of 16 residues.

This rearrangement joins TRBV19 to TRBJ2-7; 8 bases are shared with TRBD1. This CDR3 comprises 15 residues. CDR1 is LNHDA and CDR2 is SQIVND in the germline V gene (reference sequence). J was trimmed by 7 bases and V by 2 bases; bases with no gene match: 10. CDR3 protein: CASSILGQGRSEQYF. DNA for the CDR3: TGTGCCAGTAGTATACTCGGACAGGGTAGATCTGAGCAGTACTTC.

This clone was counted only a few times. Lacking the conserved final phenylalanine or tryptophan, this CDR3 likely reflects a read error. The DNA is left out, because the CDR3 cannot be placed on it with certainty; the CDR3 is given as TCRdb lists it. The V gene is TRBV28, the J gene TRBJ2-7. Germline V gene lookup returns CDR1 MDHEN and CDR2 SYDVKM. The CDR3 sequence runs 9 residues, both termini included. The CDR3 spells CASTMRTGL.

The chain combines TRBV27 with TRBJ2-7, with no clear D. The CDR3 covers 13 residues. Germline CDR1 and CDR2: MNHEY and SMNVEV (reference sequence). V lost 0 bases to trimming and J lost 3 bases, with 6 bases between them. CDR3 loop: CASSLSGSYEQYF. The CDR3, as DNA: TGTGCCAGCAGTTTATCTGGCAGCTACGAGCAGTACTTC.

There are a few counts of this clone. The chain combines TRBV27 with TRBJ1-5, with 8 positions matching TRBD1. From germline, CDR1 is MNHEY and CDR2 SMNVEV (reference sequence). Unmatched junction bases numbered 5, after V lost 8 bases and J lost 8 bases. This CDR3 contains 12 residues. CDR3 sequence reads: CASANRGKPQHF. As DNA, the CDR3 is TGTGCCAGCGCCAACAGGGGGAAGCCCCAGCATTTT.

V and J are TRBV2 and TRBJ1-2, with 7 bases identical to TRBD1. Germline V gene sequence: CDR1 SNHLY, CDR2 FYNNEI. Trimming took 7 bases from V and 6 from J; bases not matched to a gene: 17. This CDR3 is 16 amino acids long. In DNA form, the CDR3 reads TGTGCCAGCACCAAGGACAGGCAACCTAACTCTAATGGCTACACCTTC. Translated: CASTKDRQPNSNGYTF.

CDR3 protein: CASSEAWHYEQYF. Written as DNA, the CDR3 is TGTGCCAGCAGTGAAGCGTGGCACTACGAGCAGTACTTC. The chain combines TRBV6-1 with TRBJ2-7; D uncertain. The CDR3 is 13 amino acids. The germline V and J ends were trimmed by 0 bases and 3 bases, with 6 bases remaining between them. CDR1 is MNHNS and CDR2 is SASEGT in the germline V gene.

The chain joins TRBV5-8 to TRBJ2-5; D is possibly TRBD1 or TRBD2 (5 bases each). The V gene lost 6 bases and the J gene lost 4 bases, with 22 bases spanning the gap. Germline-derived CDR1 and CDR2 are SGHTS and YDEGEE. This CDR3 comprises 16 residues. CDR3 in DNA: TGTGCCAGCAAGGGACCTCGGACTCCTGACGGAGAGACCCAGTACTTC. This translates into CASKGPRTPDGETQYF.

The V gene is TRBV2, the J gene TRBJ1-2, with D hard to call. V was shortened by 3 bases and J by 5 bases, with 10 bases between the two germline ends. Germline assignment: CDR1 SNHLY and CDR2 FYNNEI. The CDR3 consists of 13 residues. The CDR3 is CASSEDPLYGYTF. CDR3 in DNA: TGTGCCAGCAGTGAGGACCCCCTTTATGGCTACACCTTC.

The chain carries TRBV5-1 and TRBJ1-1, with D possibly being TRBD1 (5 bases). This CDR3 has 14 amino acids. The germline gives CDR1 SGHRS, CDR2 YFSETQ. The ends were cut back, 1 base at V and 6 bases at J, with 13 bases in the middle. The CDR3 DNA sequence: TGCGCCAGCAGCTTGTTGGGGGAGAGGGCTGAAGCTTTCTTT. Residues: CASSLLGERAEAFF.

V gene TRBV30 combines with J gene TRBJ1-2, with TRBD1 as a possible D gene (5 bases). The V and J ends lost 3 bases and 11 bases respectively, with 19 bases between them. Germline CDR1 is GTSNPN and CDR2 is SVGIG (reference sequence). There are 13 residues in the CDR3. The CDR3 coding sequence is TGTGCCTGGAGCGTGTGGGGGGAGTCTTGGTACACCTTC. Its protein product is CAWSVWGESWYTF.

V is TRBV5-4 and J is TRBJ2-5; D is possibly TRBD1 (6 bases). Germline assignment: CDR1 SGHNT and CDR2 YYREEE (reference sequence). The CDR3 runs to 15 residues. The V end was cut by 2 bases, the J end by 1 base, with 12 bases between. As DNA, the CDR3 is TGTGCCAGCAGCTTACACGCAGGGGCCCAAGAGACCCAGTACTTC. The encoded protein is CASSLHAGAQETQYF.

CDR3 in amino acids: CASSGGAYEQYF. The CDR3 DNA sequence: TGTGCCAGCAGCGGGGGCGCCTACGAGCAGTACTTC. This chain joins TRBV5-4 and TRBJ2-7, with D possibly TRBD1 on 6 matching bases. Trimming took 4 bases from V and 2 from J, leaving 7 bases between them. This CDR3 comprises 12 residues. Germline V CDR1 and CDR2: SGHNT, YYREEE (reference sequence).

The gene calls are TRBV30 and TRBJ1-1; maybe TRBD1 (6 bases). Germline lookup yields CDR1 GTSNPN and CDR2 SVGIG (reference sequence). The CDR3 totals 16 residues. Trimming removed 0 bases at V and 0 bases at J, with 14 bases between. CDR3 bases: TGTGCCTGGAGTGTATTTTTGGGGGCGATGAACACTGAAGCTTTCTTT. Encoded protein: CAWSVFLGAMNTEAFF.